This T cell receptor (beta chain) is drawn from a study of beta chain features in type 1 diabetes. Regarding this clone: What it recognizes is unknown.

What was sequenced were expressed TCRB transcripts, since all of the isolated RNA had been reverse transcribed. Sequenced naive, central memory and regulatory T cell samples produced an average of about 3.7 million reads. Profiling relied on immunoSEQ multiplex PCR, and the TCRdb table lists in-frame clones only, not all of them. This sample has hundreds of thousands of clones, with around 28% found just once. Germline CDR1 is SGHTA and CDR2 is FQGNSA. Trimming stripped 6 bases from V and 7 bases from J, with 10 bases between. This CDR3 contains 12 residues. Overall study results and limits: The naive, central memory and Treg TCRB repertoires showed an apparent similarity that was greater among patients than among healthy donors.

The sequence was collected from a man between 18 and 35 years old in good health. The sequenced sample was naive CD4+ T cells from blood. The V and J genes are TRBV7-2 and TRBJ2-1; D gene ambiguous. Here the CDR3 reads CASRPSANEQFF. The CDR3 DNA reads TGTGCCAGCAGGCCCTCGGCGAATGAGCAGTTCTTC.